The clone carrying this T cell receptor beta chain was recorded once. Its target is not known. J lost 3 bases, V lost 1 base, and 18 bases had no gene match. This CDR3 spans 20 amino acids. Germline CDR1 is SGHRS and CDR2 is YFSETQ. These data belong to a study of T cell repertoires in cytomegalovirus infection. Overall study: In public TCR beta signatures, there were indications of both CMV infection and matching HLA type. Broader study findings: The ex vivo response was dominated by HLA-C-restricted CMV-specific TCR beta clonotypes. Accumulated public TCR beta family frequency recognized individuals carrying CMV together with the relevant HLA.

In TCRdb, the reads were re-called with MiXCR into one record per CDR3 protein. The table lists a few hundred thousand distinct CDR3 sequences, under 45% of them singletons. The rearrangement uses TRBV5-1 and TRBJ2-3; 9 bases align to TRBD2. The material sequenced was cultured PBMCs, taken from culture after CMV antigen stimulation. The clonotype was recovered from a human donor in good health (CMV status not recorded). Some clones in this sample may be carry-over from other donors' samples. The CDR3 region is CASSLTPAWGSGSRTDTQYF. CDR3 coding DNA: TGCGCCAGCAGCTTGACACCAGCTTGGGGTAGCGGGAGTAGGACAGATACGCAGTATTTT.